Detailed here is one T cell receptor beta chain. No antigen is known for it. The junction departs from germline at one end; a sequencing error may be responsible. The CDR3 is 15 amino acids. Germline V gene sequence: CDR1 SEHNR, CDR2 FQNEAQ (reference sequence). The data are from a study of cytomegalovirus exposure and HLA in healthy donors. General observations from the study: Despite most TCR sequences being rare, some public TCRs occurred in many donors.

PCR primers comprised 60 Vbeta and 13 Jbeta primers. The table came from immunoSEQ multiplex PCR; TCRdb's copy has only in-frame clones and leaves some out. The data hold about 160,000 clones, with about four fifths observed a single time. The source material was PBMCs. The TCR comes from a man over 45 in good health and CMV-seropositive. V is TRBV7-9 and J is TRBJ1-2, with unresolved D. The CDR3 spells CSSSLDPGGVYGYTF. CDR3 nucleotides: TGTTCCAGCAGCTTAGATCCGGGAGGAGTCTATGGCTACACCTTC.